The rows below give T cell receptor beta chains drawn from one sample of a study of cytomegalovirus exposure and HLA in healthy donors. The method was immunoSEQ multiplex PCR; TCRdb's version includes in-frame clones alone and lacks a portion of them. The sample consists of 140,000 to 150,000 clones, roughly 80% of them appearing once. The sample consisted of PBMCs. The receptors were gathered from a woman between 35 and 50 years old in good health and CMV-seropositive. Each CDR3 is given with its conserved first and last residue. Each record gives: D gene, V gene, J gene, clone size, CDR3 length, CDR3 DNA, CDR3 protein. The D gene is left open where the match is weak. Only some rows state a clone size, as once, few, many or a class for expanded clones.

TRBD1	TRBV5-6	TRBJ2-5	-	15	TGCGCCAGCAGCACCAGGGGGCTAGCATGGGAGACCCAGTACTTC	CASSTRGLAWETQYF
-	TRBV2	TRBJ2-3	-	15	TGTGCCAGCAGCCTCGGCGGGATTAGCACAGATACGCAGTATTTT	CASSLGGISTDTQYF
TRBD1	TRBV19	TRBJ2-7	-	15	TGTGCCAGTAGTACCCCAGGGGGCGCGATTTGCGAGCAGTACTTC	CASSTPGGAICEQYF
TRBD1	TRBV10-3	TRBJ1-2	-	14	TGTGCCATCAGTGAACTACCAGGGGGCTATGGCTACACCTTC	CAISELPGGYGYTF
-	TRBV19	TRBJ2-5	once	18	TGTGCCAGTAGTATAGATCTCGAGACAGCGGCTAGCGCCCAGACCCAGTACTTC	CASSIDLETAASAQTQYF
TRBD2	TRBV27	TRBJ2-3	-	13	TGTGCCAGCAGGAAACTAGCGTCAGATACGCAGTATTTT	CASRKLASDTQYF
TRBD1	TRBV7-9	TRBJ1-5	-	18	TGTGCCAGCAGCATCCCCGGGACAGGGATTCTGTGTAATCAGCCCCAGCATTTT	CASSIPGTGILCNQPQHF
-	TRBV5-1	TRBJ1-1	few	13	TGCGCCAGCAGCCTCCTCCAGCGGAGTGAAGCTTTCTTT	CASSLLQRSEAFF
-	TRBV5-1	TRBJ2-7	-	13	TGCGCCAGCAGCCCTCAGGGGACCTACGAGCAGTACTTC	CASSPQGTYEQYF
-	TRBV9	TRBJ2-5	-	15	TGTGCCAGCAGCGTAACGGGATCGATCCCAGAGACCCAGTACTTC	CASSVTGSIPETQYF
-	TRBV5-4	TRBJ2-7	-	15	TGTGCCAGCAGCCGTGCAGGCCCCCTTGACTACGAGCAGTACTTC	CASSRAGPLDYEQYF
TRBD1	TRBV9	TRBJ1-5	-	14	TGTGCCAGCAGCGTGACAGGGGAGAATCAGCCCCAGCATTTT	CASSVTGENQPQHF
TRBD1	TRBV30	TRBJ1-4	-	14	TGTGCCTGGAACCCAGGGGGTAACTTTGAAAAACTGTTTTTT	CAWNPGGNFEKLFF
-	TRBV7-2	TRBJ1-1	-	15	TGTGCCAGCACCCCGACAGGTTCCATGAACACTGAAGCTTTCTTT	CASTPTGSMNTEAFF
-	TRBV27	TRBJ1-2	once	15	TGTGCCAGCAGTTCCCCCCGGGGAGGGGATTATGGCTACACCTTC	CASSSPRGGDYGYTF
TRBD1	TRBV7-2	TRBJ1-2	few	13	TGTGCCAGCAGCGACGACAGGGTACATGGCTACACCTTC	CASSDDRVHGYTF
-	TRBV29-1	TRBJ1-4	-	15	TGCAGCGTTGAAGACTGGGGGGCAACTAATGAAAAACTGTTTTTT	CSVEDWGATNEKLFF
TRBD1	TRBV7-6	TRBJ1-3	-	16	TGTGCCAGCAGCTTAGGCGGGACAGGGTCTGGAAACACCATATATTTT	CASSLGGTGSGNTIYF
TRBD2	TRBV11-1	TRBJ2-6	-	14	TGTGCCAGCAGCGGGGGGGATGGGGCCAACGTCCTGACTTTC	CASSGGDGANVLTF
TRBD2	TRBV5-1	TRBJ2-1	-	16	TGCGCCAGCAGCTCACTAGCGGGAGGATCATACAATGAGCAGTTCTTC	CASSSLAGGSYNEQFF
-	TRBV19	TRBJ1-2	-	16	TGTGCCAGTAGGTATCGGGACACTCAGAGGAACTATGGCTACACCTTC	CASRYRDTQRNYGYTF
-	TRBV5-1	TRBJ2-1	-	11	TGCGCCAGCAGCCCCGACAATGAGCAGTTCTTC	CASSPDNEQFF
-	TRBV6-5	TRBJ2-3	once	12	TGTGCCAGCAGACGTTCGCGAGGTACGCAGTATTTT	CASRRSRGTQYF